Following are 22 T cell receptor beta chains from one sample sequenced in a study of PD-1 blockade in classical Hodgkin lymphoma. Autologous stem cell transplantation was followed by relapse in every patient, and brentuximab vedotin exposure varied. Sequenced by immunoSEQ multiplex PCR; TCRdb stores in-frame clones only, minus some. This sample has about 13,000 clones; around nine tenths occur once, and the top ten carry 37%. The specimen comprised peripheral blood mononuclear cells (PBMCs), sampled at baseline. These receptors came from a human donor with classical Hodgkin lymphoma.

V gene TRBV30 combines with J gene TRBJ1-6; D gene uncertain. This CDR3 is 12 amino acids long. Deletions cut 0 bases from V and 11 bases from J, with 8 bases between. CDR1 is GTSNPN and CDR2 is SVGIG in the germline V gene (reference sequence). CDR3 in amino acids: CAWSVLFPPLHF. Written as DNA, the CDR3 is TGTGCCTGGAGTGTACTTTTTCCACCCCTCCACTTT.

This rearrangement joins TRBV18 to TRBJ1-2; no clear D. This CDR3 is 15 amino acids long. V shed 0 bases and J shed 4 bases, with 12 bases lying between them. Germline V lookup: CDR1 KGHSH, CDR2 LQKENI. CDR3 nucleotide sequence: TGTGCCAGCTCACCACCCTTTGACGGCCGCTATGGCTACACCTTC. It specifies CASSPPFDGRYGYTF.

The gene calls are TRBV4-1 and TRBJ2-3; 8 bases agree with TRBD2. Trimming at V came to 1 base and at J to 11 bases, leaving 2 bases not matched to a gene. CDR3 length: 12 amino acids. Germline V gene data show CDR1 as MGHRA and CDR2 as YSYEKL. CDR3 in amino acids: CASSQGGTRQYF. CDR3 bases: TGCGCCAGCAGCCAAGGGGGGACTAGGCAGTATTTT.

CDR3 amino acids: CASTTSLGGSPLHF. CDR3 bases: TGTGCCAGCACTACCTCCCTTGGTGGTTCACCCCTCCACTTT. J is TRBJ1-6 and V is TRBV28; the D is unclear. V was pared by 7 bases and J by 9 bases, with 16 bases between. This CDR3 spans 14 amino acids. Germline V CDR1 and CDR2: MDHEN, SYDVKM.

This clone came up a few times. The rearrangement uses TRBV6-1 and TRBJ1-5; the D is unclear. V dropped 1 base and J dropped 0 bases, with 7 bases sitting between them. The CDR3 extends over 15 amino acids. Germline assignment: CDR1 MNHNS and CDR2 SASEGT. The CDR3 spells CASSEEMGSNQPQHF. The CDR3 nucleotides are TGTGCCAGCAGTGAAGAGATGGGTAGCAATCAGCCCCAGCATTTT.

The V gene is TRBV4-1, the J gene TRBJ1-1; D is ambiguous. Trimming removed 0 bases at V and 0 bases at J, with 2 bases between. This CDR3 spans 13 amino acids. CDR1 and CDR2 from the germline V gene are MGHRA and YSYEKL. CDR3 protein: CASSQEMNTEAFF. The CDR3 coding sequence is TGCGCCAGCAGCCAAGAAATGAACACTGAAGCTTTCTTT.

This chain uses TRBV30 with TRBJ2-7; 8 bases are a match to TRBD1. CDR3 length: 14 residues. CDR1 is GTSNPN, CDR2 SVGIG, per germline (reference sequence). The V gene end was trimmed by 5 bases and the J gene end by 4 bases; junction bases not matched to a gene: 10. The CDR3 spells CAWAPGTGVYEQYF. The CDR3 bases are TGTGCCTGGGCCCCCGGGACAGGAGTGTACGAGCAGTACTTC.

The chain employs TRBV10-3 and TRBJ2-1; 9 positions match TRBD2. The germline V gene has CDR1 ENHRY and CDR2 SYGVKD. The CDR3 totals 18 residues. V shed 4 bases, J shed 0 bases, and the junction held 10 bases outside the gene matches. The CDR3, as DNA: TGTGCCATCAGTGGGGCTAGCGGGATGCCGAGCTCCTACAATGAGCAGTTCTTC. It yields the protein CAISGASGMPSSYNEQFF.

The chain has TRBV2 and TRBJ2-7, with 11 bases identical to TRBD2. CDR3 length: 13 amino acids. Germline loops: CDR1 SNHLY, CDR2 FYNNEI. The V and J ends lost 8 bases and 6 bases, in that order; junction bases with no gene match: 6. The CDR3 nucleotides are TGTGCCAGCTCAACTAGCGGGAGAAGCGAGCAGTACTTC. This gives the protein CASSTSGRSEQYF.

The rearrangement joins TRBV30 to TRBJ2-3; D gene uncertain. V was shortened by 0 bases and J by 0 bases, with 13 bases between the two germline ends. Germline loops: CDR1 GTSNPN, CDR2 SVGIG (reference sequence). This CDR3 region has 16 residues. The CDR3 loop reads CAWSVGSSTSTDTQYF. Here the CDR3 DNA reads TGTGCCTGGAGTGTCGGGTCCTCAACTAGCACAGATACGCAGTATTTT.

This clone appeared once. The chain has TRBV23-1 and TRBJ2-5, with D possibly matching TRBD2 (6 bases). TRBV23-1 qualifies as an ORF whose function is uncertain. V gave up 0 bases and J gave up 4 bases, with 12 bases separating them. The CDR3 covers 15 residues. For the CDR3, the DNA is TGCGCCAGCAGTCAATCGATCGGGGGTAGAGAGACCCAGTACTTC. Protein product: CASSQSIGGRETQYF.

The CDR3, as DNA: TGTGCCAGCAGGACTCCTGGACAGTATGGCTACACCTTC. Protein sequence: CASRTPGQYGYTF. The chain recombines TRBV6-6 with TRBJ1-2; D possibly corresponds to TRBD1 (6 bases). Germline V gene sequence: CDR1 MNHNY, CDR2 SVGAGI (reference sequence). The CDR3 loop spans 13 amino acids. V was trimmed by 6 bases and J by 5 bases, leaving 13 bases between them.

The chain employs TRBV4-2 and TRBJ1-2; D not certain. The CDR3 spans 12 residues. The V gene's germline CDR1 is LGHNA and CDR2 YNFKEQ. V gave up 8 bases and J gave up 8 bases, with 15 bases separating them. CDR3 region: CASGLGRVGYTF. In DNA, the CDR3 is TGTGCCAGCGGTCTAGGAAGGGTCGGCTACACCTTC.

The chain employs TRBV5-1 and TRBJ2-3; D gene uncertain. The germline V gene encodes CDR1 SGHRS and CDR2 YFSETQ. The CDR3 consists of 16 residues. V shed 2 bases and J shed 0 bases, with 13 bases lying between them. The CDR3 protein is CASSLSYPRSTDTQYF. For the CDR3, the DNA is TGCGCCAGCAGCTTATCTTACCCGCGGAGCACAGATACGCAGTATTTT.

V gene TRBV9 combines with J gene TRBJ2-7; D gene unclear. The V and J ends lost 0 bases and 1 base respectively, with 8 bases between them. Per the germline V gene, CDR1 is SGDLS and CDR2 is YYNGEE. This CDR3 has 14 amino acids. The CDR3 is CASSVGLFSYEQYF. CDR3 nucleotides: TGTGCCAGCAGCGTAGGCCTTTTTTCCTACGAGCAGTACTTC.

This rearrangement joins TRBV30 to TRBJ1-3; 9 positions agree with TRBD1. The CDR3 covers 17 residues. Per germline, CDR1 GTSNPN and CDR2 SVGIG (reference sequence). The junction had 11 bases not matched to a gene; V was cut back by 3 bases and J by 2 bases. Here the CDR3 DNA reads TGTGCCTGGAGAAGGGACAGGGTAAGGGGAGCTGGAAACACCATATATTTT. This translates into CAWRRDRVRGAGNTIYF.

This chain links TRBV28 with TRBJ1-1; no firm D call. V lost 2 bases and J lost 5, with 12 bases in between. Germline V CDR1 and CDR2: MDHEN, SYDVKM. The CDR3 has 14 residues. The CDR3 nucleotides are TGTGCCAGCAGTTTAAGAGGGTTTGATACTGAAGCTTTCTTT. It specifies CASSLRGFDTEAFF.

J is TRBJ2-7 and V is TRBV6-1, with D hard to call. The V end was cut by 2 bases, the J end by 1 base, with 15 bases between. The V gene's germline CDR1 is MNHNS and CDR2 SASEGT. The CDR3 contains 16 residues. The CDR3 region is CASSENLLDVSYEQYF. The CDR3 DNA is TGTGCCAGCAGTGAAAATCTTCTAGATGTGTCCTACGAGCAGTACTTC.

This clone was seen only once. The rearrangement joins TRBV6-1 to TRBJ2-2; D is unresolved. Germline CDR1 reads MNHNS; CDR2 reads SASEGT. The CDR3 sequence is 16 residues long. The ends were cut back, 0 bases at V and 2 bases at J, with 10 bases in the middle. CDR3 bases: TGTGCCAGCAGTGAAGCGCGAACATTTAACACCGGGGAGCTGTTTTTT. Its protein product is CASSEARTFNTGELFF.

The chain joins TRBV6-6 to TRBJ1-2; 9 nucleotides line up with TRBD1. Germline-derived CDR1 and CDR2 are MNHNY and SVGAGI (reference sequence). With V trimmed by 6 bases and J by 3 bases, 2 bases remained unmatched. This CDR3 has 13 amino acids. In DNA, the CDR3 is TGTGCCAGCAGGCGGACAGGGGACTATGGCTACACCTTC. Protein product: CASRRTGDYGYTF.

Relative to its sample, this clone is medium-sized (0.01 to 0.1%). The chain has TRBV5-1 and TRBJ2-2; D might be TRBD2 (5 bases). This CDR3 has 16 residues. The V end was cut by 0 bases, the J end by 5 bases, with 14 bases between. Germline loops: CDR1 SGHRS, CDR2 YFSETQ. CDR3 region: CASSLGLGRLTGELFF. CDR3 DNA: TGCGCCAGCAGCTTGGGGTTAGGGAGATTAACCGGGGAGCTGTTTTTT.

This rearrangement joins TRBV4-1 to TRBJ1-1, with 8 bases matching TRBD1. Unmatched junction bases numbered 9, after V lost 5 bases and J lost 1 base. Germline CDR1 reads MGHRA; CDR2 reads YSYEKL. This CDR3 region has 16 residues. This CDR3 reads CASSTRDTGGNTEAFF. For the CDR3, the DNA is TGCGCCAGCAGCACCCGGGACACAGGGGGGAACACTGAAGCTTTCTTT.